The sequence of this T cell receptor (beta chain) was determined in a study of long-term antiretroviral therapy in people with HIV. At the level of the study: The 2015 recommendation for immediate ART came about a decade after the earliest samples. Regarding the study as a whole: Pre-ART clonal expansion yielded clones that dominated the repertoire at all time points. HIV repertoires covered narrower CDR3 length ranges than controls did.

Samples were assayed with immunoSEQ v3.0 at survey level. Assay: immunoSEQ multiplex PCR; the TCRdb copy retains only in-frame clones and omits some. This table holds about 22,000 clones, around 83% found once. This clone was counted once. Its antigen remains unidentified. Cryopreserved PBMC, at roughly 0.85-11 million per sample, were present before DNA extraction. Trimming removed 6 bases from V and 6 bases from J, with 14 bases in between. The germline V gene encodes CDR1 MNHEY and CDR2 SMNVEV (reference sequence). The CDR3 is 13 residues long. This specimen was unsorted PBMCs, taken 1.3 years after starting antiretroviral therapy. The rearrangement uses TRBV27 and TRBJ2-5; unclear D gene. The source of this sequence is a man aged 55 to 70 with HIV. The DNA of the CDR3 is TGTGCCAGCAGCCCTAGGATAACAAAGACCCAGTACTTC. It yields the protein CASSPRITKTQYF.